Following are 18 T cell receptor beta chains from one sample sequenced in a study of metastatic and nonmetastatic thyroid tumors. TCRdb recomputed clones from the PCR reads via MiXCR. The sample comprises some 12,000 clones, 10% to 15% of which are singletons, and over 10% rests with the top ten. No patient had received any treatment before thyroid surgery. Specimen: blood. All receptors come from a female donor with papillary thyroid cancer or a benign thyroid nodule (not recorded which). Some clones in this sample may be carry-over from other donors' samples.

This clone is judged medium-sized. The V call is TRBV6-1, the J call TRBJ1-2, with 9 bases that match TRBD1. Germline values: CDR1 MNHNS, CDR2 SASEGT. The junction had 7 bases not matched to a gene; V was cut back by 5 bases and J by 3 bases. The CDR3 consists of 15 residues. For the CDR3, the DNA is TGTGCCAGCAGTTTGCATTGGACAGGGGACTATGGCTACACCTTC. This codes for CASSLHWTGDYGYTF.

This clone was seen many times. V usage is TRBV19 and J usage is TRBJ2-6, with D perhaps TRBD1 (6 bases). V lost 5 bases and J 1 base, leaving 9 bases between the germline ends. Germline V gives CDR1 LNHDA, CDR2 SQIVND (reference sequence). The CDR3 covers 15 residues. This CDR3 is CASSPTGSGANVLTF. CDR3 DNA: TGTGCCAGTAGTCCCACAGGGTCTGGGGCCAACGTCCTGACTTTC.

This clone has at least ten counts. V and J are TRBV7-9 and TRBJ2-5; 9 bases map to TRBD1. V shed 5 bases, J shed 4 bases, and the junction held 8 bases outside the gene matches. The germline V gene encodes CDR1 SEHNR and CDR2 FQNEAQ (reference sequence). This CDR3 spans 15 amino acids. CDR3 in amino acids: CASSPTGGYLETQYF. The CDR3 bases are TGTGCCAGCAGCCCGACAGGGGGGTATTTAGAGACCCAGTACTTC.

The DNA for the CDR3 is TGTGCCAGCAGCCGATTGGGGGGCGTGGCAAATGAGCAGTTCTTC. Protein sequence: CASSRLGGVANEQFF. J is TRBJ2-1 and V is TRBV28; TRBD1 or TRBD2 may be the D gene (6 bases each). From germline, CDR1 is MDHEN and CDR2 SYDVKM. This CDR3 contains 15 residues. The V gene lost 6 bases and the J gene lost 7 bases, with 19 bases spanning the gap.

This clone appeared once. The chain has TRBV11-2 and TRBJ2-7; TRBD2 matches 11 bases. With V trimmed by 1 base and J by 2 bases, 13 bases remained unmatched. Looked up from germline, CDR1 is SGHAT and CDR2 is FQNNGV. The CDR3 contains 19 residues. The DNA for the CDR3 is TGTGCCAGCAGCTTAGGTTATCGGATTAGCGGGGGGGCAACCTACGAGCAGTACTTC. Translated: CASSLGYRISGGATYEQYF.

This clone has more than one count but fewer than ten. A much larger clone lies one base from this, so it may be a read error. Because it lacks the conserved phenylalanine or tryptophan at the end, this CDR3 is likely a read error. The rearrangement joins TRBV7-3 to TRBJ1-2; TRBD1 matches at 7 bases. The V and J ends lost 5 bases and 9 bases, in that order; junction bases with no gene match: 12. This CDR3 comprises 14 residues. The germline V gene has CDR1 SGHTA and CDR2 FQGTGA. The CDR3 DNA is TGTGCCAGCAGCCTATTCGACAGGGATGTTAGCTACACCTCC. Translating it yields CASSLFDRDVSYTS.

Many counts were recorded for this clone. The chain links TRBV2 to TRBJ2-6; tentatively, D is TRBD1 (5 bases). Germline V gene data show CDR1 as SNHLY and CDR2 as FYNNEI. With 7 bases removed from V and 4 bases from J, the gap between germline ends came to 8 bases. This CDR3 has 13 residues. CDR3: CASKQEGANVLTF. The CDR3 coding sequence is TGTGCCAGCAAACAGGAGGGGGCCAACGTCCTGACTTTC.

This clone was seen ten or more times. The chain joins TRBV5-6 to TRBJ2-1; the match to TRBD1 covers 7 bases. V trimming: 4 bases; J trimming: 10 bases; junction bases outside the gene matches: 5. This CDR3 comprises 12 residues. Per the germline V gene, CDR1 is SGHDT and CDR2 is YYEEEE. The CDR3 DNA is TGTGCCAGCAGCGGACAGGACCCGGAGCAGTTCTTC. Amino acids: CASSGQDPEQFF. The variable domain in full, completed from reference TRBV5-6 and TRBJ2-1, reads DAGVTQSPTHLIKTRGQQVTLRCSPKSGHDTVSWYQQALGQGPQFIFQYYEEEERQRGNFPDRFSGHQFPNYSSELNVNALLLGDSALYLCASSGQDPEQFFGPGTRLTVL.

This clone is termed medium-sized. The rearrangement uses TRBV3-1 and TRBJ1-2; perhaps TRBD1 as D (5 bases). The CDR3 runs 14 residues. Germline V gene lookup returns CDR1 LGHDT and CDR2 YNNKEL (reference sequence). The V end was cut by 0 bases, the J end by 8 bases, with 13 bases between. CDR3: CASSQDRGAGGYTF. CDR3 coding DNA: TGTGCCAGCAGCCAAGATCGCGGGGCGGGAGGCTACACCTTC.

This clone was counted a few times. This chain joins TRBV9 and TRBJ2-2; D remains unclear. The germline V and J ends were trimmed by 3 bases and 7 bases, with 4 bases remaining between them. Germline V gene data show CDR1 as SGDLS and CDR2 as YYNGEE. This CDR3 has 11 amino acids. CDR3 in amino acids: CASSASGELFF. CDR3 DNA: TGTGCCAGCAGCGCTAGCGGGGAGCTGTTTTTT.

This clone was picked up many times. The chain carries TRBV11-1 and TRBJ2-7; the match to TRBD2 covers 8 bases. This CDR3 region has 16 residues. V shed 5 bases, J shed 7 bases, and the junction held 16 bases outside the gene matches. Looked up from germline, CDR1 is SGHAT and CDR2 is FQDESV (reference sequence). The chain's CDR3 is CASSPRAPGGPREQYF. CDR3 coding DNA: TGTGCCAGCAGCCCTCGGGCGCCGGGAGGGCCGAGGGAGCAGTACTTC.

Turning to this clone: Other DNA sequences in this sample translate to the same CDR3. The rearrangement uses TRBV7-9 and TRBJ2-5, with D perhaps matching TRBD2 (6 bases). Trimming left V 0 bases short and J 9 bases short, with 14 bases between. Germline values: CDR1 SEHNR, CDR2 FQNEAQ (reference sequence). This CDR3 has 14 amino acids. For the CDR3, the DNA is TGTGCCAGCAGCTTAGCGGGACTTGGGGGTTCCCAGTACTTC. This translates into CASSLAGLGGSQYF.

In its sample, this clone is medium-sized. The chain's CDR3 is CASMPSGSIDEQYF. The CDR3 nucleotides are TGTGCCAGCATGCCTAGCGGGAGCATCGACGAGCAGTACTTC. This chain links TRBV2 with TRBJ2-7; 10 bases are shared with TRBD2. Germline-derived CDR1 and CDR2 are SNHLY and FYNNEI. Unmatched junction bases numbered 8, after V lost 7 bases and J lost 5 bases. The CDR3 sequence is 14 residues long.

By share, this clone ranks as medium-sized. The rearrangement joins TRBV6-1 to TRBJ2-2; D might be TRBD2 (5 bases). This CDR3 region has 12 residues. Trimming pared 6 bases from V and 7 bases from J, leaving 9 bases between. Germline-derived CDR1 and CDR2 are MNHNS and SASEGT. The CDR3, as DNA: TGTGCCAGCAGGTGGAGGATCGGGGAGCTGTTTTTT. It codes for CASRWRIGELFF.

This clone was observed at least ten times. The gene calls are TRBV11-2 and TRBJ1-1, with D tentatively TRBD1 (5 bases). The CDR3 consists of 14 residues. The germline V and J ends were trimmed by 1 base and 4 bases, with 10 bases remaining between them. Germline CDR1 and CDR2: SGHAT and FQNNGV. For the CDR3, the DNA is TGTGCCAGCAGCTTAGGTCAGGGAAGCACTGAAGCTTTCTTT. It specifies CASSLGQGSTEAFF. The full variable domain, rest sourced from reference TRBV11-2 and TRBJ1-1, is EAGVAQSPRYKIIEKRQSVAFWCNPISGHATLYWYQQILGQGPKLLIQFQNNGVVDDSQLPKDRFSAERLKGVDSTLKIQPAKLEDSAVYLCASSLGQGSTEAFFGQGTRLTVV.

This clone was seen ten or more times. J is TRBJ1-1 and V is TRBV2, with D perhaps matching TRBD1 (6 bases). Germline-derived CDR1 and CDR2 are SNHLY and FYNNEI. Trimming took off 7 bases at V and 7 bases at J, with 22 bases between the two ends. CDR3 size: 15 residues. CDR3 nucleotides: TGTGCCAGCAATAGGTATTTGGGGGCAGAGAGTGAAGCTTTCTTT. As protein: CASNRYLGAESEAFF. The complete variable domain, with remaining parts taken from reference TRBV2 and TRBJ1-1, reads EPEVTQTPSHQVTQMGQEVILRCVPISNHLYFYWYRQILGQKVEFLVSFYNNEISEKSEIFDDQFSVERPDGSNFTLKIRSTKLEDSAMYFCASNRYLGAESEAFFGQGTRLTVV.

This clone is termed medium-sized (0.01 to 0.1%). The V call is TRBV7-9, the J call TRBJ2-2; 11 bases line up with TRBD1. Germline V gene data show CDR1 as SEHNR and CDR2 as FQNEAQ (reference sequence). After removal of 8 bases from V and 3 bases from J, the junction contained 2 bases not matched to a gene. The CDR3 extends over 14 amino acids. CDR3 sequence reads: CASGQGADTGELFF. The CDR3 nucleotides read TGTGCCAGCGGACAGGGGGCGGACACCGGGGAGCTGTTTTTT.

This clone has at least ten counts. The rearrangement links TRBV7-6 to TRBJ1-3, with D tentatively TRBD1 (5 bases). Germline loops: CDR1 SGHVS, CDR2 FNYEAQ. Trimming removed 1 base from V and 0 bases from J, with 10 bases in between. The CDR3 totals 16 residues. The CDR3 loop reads CASSLGDGSSGNTIYF. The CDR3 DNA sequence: TGTGCCAGCAGCTTAGGGGACGGGAGCTCTGGAAACACCATATATTTT.